Presented here are 23 T cell receptor beta chains from one specimen sequenced in a study of technical replicates of blood from four donors. Sequencing used immunoSEQ multiplex PCR; TCRdb keeps in-frame clones, though not all of them. The table lists around 58,000 clones, 70% to 90% of them singletons. The sample consisted of PBMCs. The receptors here all came from a human donor in good health. Some clones in this sample may be carry-over from other donors' samples.

The chain joins TRBV10-1 to TRBJ1-2; D unclear. Trimming removed 2 bases from V and 1 base from J, with 14 bases in between. This CDR3 is built from 16 residues. CDR1 and CDR2 (germline): WNHNN, SYGVQD (reference sequence). The CDR3 nucleotides read TGCGCCAGCAGTGAGGCCTGGTACAGAAATAACTATGGCTACACCTTC. Translation gives CASSEAWYRNNYGYTF.

This rearrangement joins TRBV7-2 to TRBJ2-2; D call uncertain. V was clipped by 4 bases and J by 7 bases, with 10 bases between them. The CDR3 runs 13 residues. Germline V gene data show CDR1 as SGHTA and CDR2 as FQGNSA. The CDR3, as DNA: TGTGCCAGCAGCTATCAGGTCAGCGGGGAGCTGTTTTTT. Its protein is CASSYQVSGELFF.

About this clone itself: Other nucleotide sequences in the sample specify the same CDR3. The chain joins TRBV5-1 to TRBJ1-5; no reliable D call. Looked up from germline, CDR1 is SGHRS and CDR2 is YFSETQ. Trimming stripped 0 bases from V and 4 bases from J, with 5 bases between. The CDR3 is made up of 13 amino acids. The CDR3 DNA is TGCGCCAGCAGCTTGGACGGGAATCAGCCCCAGCATTTT. This encodes CASSLDGNQPQHF.

V gene TRBV7-9 combines with J gene TRBJ2-7; TRBD1 agrees at 8 bases. Germline values: CDR1 SEHNR, CDR2 FQNEAQ (reference sequence). The CDR3 is 15 amino acids. J was trimmed by 6 bases and V by 3 bases; bases with no gene match: 10. The CDR3 DNA reads as TGTGCCAGCAGCTTTACCACTGGACAGGGAGGCGAGCAGTACTTC. Translating gives CASSFTTGQGGEQYF.

The V call is TRBV4-3, the J call TRBJ2-6; possible D gene TRBD2, 7 bases. CDR3 size: 16 residues. V dropped 3 bases and J dropped 4 bases, with 13 bases sitting between them. Germline V CDR1 and CDR2: LGHNA, YSLEER. The DNA for the CDR3 is TGCGCCAGCAGCCAGATCGGGGGGACAGGGGCCAACGTCCTGACTTTC. Its translation is CASSQIGGTGANVLTF.

The CDR3 protein is CAWITKGGPNYGYTF. The CDR3 nucleotides read TGTGCCTGGATCACAAAAGGCGGTCCTAACTATGGCTACACCTTC. The rearrangement links TRBV30 to TRBJ1-2; D gene ambiguous. V was trimmed by 4 bases and J by 0 bases, leaving 15 bases between them. The CDR3 spans 15 residues. From germline, CDR1 is GTSNPN and CDR2 SVGIG (reference sequence).

The chain employs TRBV5-1 and TRBJ2-5, with D maybe TRBD1 (6 bases). Germline V CDR1 and CDR2: SGHRS, YFSETQ. V was clipped by 3 bases and J by 2 bases, with 14 bases between them. This CDR3 has 15 amino acids. The CDR3 loop reads CASSSNPGHQETQYF. The CDR3 coding sequence is TGCGCCAGCAGCTCAAACCCGGGACATCAAGAGACCCAGTACTTC.

The chain carries TRBV4-2 and TRBJ2-2; 8 bases map to TRBD2. Looked up from germline, CDR1 is LGHNA and CDR2 is YNFKEQ. CDR3 size: 16 residues. V shed 1 base and J 3 bases; nucleotides not matched to a gene: 4. The CDR3 region is CASSQGAGAYTGELFF. The CDR3 DNA reads as TGTGCCAGCAGCCAAGGAGCGGGGGCCTACACCGGGGAGCTGTTTTTT.

The chain employs TRBV5-1 and TRBJ2-1, with 11 bases matching TRBD2. V shed 4 bases, J shed 9 bases, and the junction held 15 bases outside the gene matches. CDR1 SGHRS and CDR2 YFSETQ come from the germline V gene. This CDR3 contains 17 residues. This CDR3 reads CASSLVVAGGPGSEQFF. DNA of the CDR3: TGCGCCAGCAGCCTGGTGGTAGCGGGAGGGCCGGGGAGTGAGCAGTTCTTC.

This clone was observed a few times. The rearrangement uses TRBV10-3 and TRBJ1-2; no clear D gene. V was pared by 0 bases and J by 0 bases, with 14 bases between. The CDR3 covers 17 residues. Germline CDR1 ENHRY, CDR2 SYGVKD. The CDR3 sequence: CAISESPAITANYGYTF. The CDR3 nucleotides are TGTGCCATCAGTGAGTCTCCAGCAATTACAGCTAACTATGGCTACACCTTC.

The chain employs TRBV25-1 and TRBJ1-4, with D unclear. CDR3 length equals 14 residues. CDR1 MGHDK and CDR2 SYGVNS come from the germline V gene. V lost 4 bases and J 7 bases, leaving 13 bases between the germline ends. CDR3 bases: TGTGCCAGCAGTGTTGGAGGGAGCGTTGAAAAACTGTTTTTT. It is translated as CASSVGGSVEKLFF.

The sample holds one count of this clone. V is TRBV10-3 and J is TRBJ2-1, with D possibly being TRBD1 (6 bases). From germline, CDR1 is ENHRY and CDR2 SYGVKD. V was trimmed by 0 bases and J by 6 bases, leaving 9 bases between them. This CDR3 has 14 amino acids. CDR3 coding DNA: TGTGCCATCAGTGAGTCCCTAGGGGGCAATGAGCAGTTCTTC. Encoded protein: CAISESLGGNEQFF.

The chain carries TRBV9 and TRBJ1-2, with 12 positions matching TRBD1. The V and J ends lost 2 bases and 7 bases, in that order; junction bases with no gene match: 12. The CDR3 totals 17 residues. Germline CDR1 and CDR2: SGDLS and YYNGEE. DNA for the CDR3: TGTGCCAGCAGCGTTATCGAGTCCGGGACAGGGGGCCTTGGCTACACCTTC. Amino acid sequence: CASSVIESGTGGLGYTF.

The chain uses TRBV4-2 and TRBJ2-7; the D is unclear. The CDR3 is 13 residues long. The V gene's germline CDR1 is LGHNA and CDR2 YNFKEQ. Trimming cost V 3 bases and J 7 bases, with 13 bases left between them. DNA of the CDR3: TGTGCCAGCAGCCAGGAGCCCGGGTTAGAGCAGTACTTC. Translating it yields CASSQEPGLEQYF.

The gene calls are TRBV7-6 and TRBJ2-1; 7 bases agree with TRBD2. CDR3 length equals 18 residues. CDR1 is SGHVS and CDR2 is FNYEAQ in the germline V gene. V dropped 1 base and J dropped 1; count of bases not matched to a gene: 10. The CDR3 DNA reads TGTGCCAGCAGCTTAGTGAGAGGCGGGGGAGGATCCTACAATGAGCAGTTCTTC. This sequence encodes CASSLVRGGGGSYNEQFF.

CDR3 in amino acids: CASSFLAGVIHNEQFF. The CDR3 DNA reads as TGTGCCAGCAGTTTTCTAGCGGGAGTAATTCACAATGAGCAGTTCTTC. The V and J genes are TRBV6-5 and TRBJ2-1; TRBD2 agrees at 10 bases. The length of the CDR3 is 16 residues. Per germline, CDR1 MNHEY and CDR2 SVGAGI. V gave up 4 bases and J gave up 5 bases; unmatched junction bases: 8.

This sequence joins TRBV7-9 and TRBJ1-3; tentative D call: TRBD1 (5 bases). CDR3 size: 15 residues. V dropped 4 bases and J dropped 0 bases, with 10 bases sitting between them. Germline V gives CDR1 SEHNR, CDR2 FQNEAQ (reference sequence). The CDR3 loop is CASSSDTHSGNTIYF. In DNA form, the CDR3 reads TGTGCCAGCAGCTCGGACACCCACTCTGGAAACACCATATATTTT.

This clone was counted a few times. The chain combines TRBV7-2 with TRBJ1-1; no clear D. Trimming left V 3 bases short and J 0 bases short, with 8 bases between. CDR1 and CDR2 from the germline V gene are SGHTA and FQGNSA. This CDR3 spans 14 amino acids. This chain's CDR3 is CASSLRNLNTEAFF. DNA of the CDR3: TGTGCCAGCAGCTTGAGAAATTTGAACACTGAAGCTTTCTTT.

This chain uses TRBV19 with TRBJ2-7, with 14 positions matching TRBD2. In germline, CDR1 is LNHDA, CDR2 SQIVND (reference sequence). This CDR3 has 17 residues. V shed 6 bases, J shed 0 bases, and the junction held 7 bases outside the gene matches. CDR3 coding DNA: TGTGCCAGTAGCGGGACTAGCGGGGGAAGGGGCTCCTACGAGCAGTACTTC. Translated, it gives CASSGTSGGRGSYEQYF. The full variable domain, its missing parts supplied by reference TRBV19 and TRBJ2-7, is DGGITQSPKYLFRKEGQNVTLSCEQNLNHDAMYWYRQDPGQGLRLIYYSQIVNDFQKGDIAEGYSVSREKKESFPLTVTSAQKNPTAFYLCASSGTSGGRGSYEQYFGPGTRLTVT.

The chain employs TRBV7-9 and TRBJ1-1, with 7 bases identical to TRBD1. The CDR3 length is 15 residues. Trimming took 5 bases from V and 1 from J; bases not matched to a gene: 7. Per germline, CDR1 SEHNR and CDR2 FQNEAQ (reference sequence). Written as DNA, the CDR3 is TGTGCCAGCAGCGTCCCGGGACAGTCGAACACTGAAGCTTTCTTT. It codes for CASSVPGQSNTEAFF.

CDR3 residues: CASSLEQSEQYF. The CDR3 DNA sequence: TGTGCCAGCAGCTTGGAACAATCGGAGCAGTACTTC. V usage is TRBV5-6 and J usage is TRBJ2-7; the D is unclear. Trimming took 0 bases from V and 7 from J, leaving 8 bases between them. CDR3 length equals 12 residues. Germline lookup yields CDR1 SGHDT and CDR2 YYEEEE.

This chain joins TRBV7-2 and TRBJ2-7; possibly TRBD2 for D (6 bases). V was shortened by 0 bases and J by 0 bases, with 6 bases between the two germline ends. CDR3 length: 14 amino acids. Germline CDR1 reads SGHTA; CDR2 reads FQGNSA. CDR3 amino acids: CASSLAAGSYEQYF. The DNA for the CDR3 is TGTGCCAGCAGCTTAGCAGCGGGCTCCTACGAGCAGTACTTC.

The J gene is TRBJ2-7, the V gene TRBV5-6; D may be TRBD2 (5 bases). Germline CDR1 reads SGHDT; CDR2 reads YYEEEE. The CDR3 consists of 16 residues. V was cut by 4 bases and J by 5 bases, with 22 bases left in between. The DNA of the CDR3 is TGTGCCAGCAGCGCTTTTTCTCGGGCGGGTGAACACGAGCAGTACTTC. Amino acids: CASSAFSRAGEHEQYF.